The 27 T cell receptor beta chains below come from one sample, sequenced in a study of blood T cell repertoires in COVID-19. TCRdb's table, derived via immunoSEQ multiplex PCR, lists solely in-frame clones and lacks some. This sample has some 35,000 clones, with approximately 86% found just once. The sample consisted of peripheral blood. The receptors come from a man in his 70s with acute or convalescent COVID-19.

In DNA form, the CDR3 reads TGTGCCAGCAGCGTAGTTTCAGGGGCGAACACCGGGGAGCTGTTTTTT. Protein product: CASSVVSGANTGELFF. V and J are TRBV9 and TRBJ2-2; D is possibly TRBD1 (6 bases). CDR1 is SGDLS, CDR2 YYNGEE, per germline. This CDR3 comprises 16 residues. Trimming pared 0 bases from V and 0 bases from J, leaving 9 bases between.

This chain joins TRBV18 and TRBJ2-5; D may be TRBD1 (6 bases). V shed 2 bases and J shed 2 bases, with 12 bases lying between them. CDR1 KGHSH and CDR2 LQKENI come from the germline V gene. The CDR3 has 15 amino acids. CDR3 in DNA: TGTGCCAGCTCACCAACGGACAGTGTGCAAGAGACCCAGTACTTC. This gives the protein CASSPTDSVQETQYF. The whole variable domain, filled in from reference TRBV18 and TRBJ2-5, reads NAGVMQNPRHLVRRRGQEARLRCSPMKGHSHVYWYRQLPEEGLKFMVYLQKENIIDESGMPKERFSAEFPKEGPSILRIQQVVRGDSAAYFCASSPTDSVQETQYFGPGTRLLVL.

The rearrangement joins TRBV28 to TRBJ1-5; tentative D call: TRBD1 (5 bases). CDR3 length: 13 amino acids. Germline lookup yields CDR1 MDHEN and CDR2 SYDVKM. Trimming pared 11 bases from V and 4 bases from J, leaving 15 bases between. The CDR3 DNA is TGTGCCGGTTGGCGGGGGGGGAATCAGCCCCAGCATTTT. Protein sequence: CAGWRGGNQPQHF. Drawing the rest from reference TRBV28 and TRBJ1-5, the complete variable domain is DVKVTQSSRYLVKRTGEKVFLECVQDMDHENMFWYRQDPGLGLRLIYFSYDVKMKEKGDIPEGYSVSREKKERFSLILESASTNQTSMYLCAGWRGGNQPQHFGDGTRLSIL.

The rearrangement uses TRBV9 and TRBJ1-2, with a weak D call TRBD1 (5 bases). Trimming took off 4 bases at V and 1 base at J, with 14 bases between the two ends. The CDR3 sequence is 15 residues long. Germline CDR1 reads SGDLS; CDR2 reads YYNGEE. The CDR3 loop reads CASSSRGGFNYGYTF. The DNA for the CDR3 is TGTGCCAGCAGCTCCCGGGGGGGGTTTAACTATGGCTACACCTTC.

CDR3 sequence reads: CASSLGPGGVNEQYF. CDR3 nucleotide sequence: TGTGCCAGCAGCTTGGGTCCGGGAGGGGTCAACGAGCAGTACTTC. The chain links TRBV5-4 to TRBJ2-7; 8 bases agree with TRBD2. V shed 0 bases and J 5 bases; nucleotides not matched to a gene: 7. Germline values: CDR1 SGHNT, CDR2 YYREEE (reference sequence). CDR3 size: 15 residues.

The V and J genes are TRBV11-2 and TRBJ2-3; TRBD2 might be the D (5 bases). CDR1 is SGHAT, CDR2 FQNNGV, per germline. CDR3 length equals 19 residues. Trimming cost V 5 bases and J 3 bases, with 27 bases left between them. The CDR3, as DNA: TGTGCCAGCAGCCTCGACGCAATGAATCCCACAACGGGAACAGATACGCAGTATTTT. The encoded protein is CASSLDAMNPTTGTDTQYF. Full variable domain (rest looked up from reference TRBV11-2 and TRBJ2-3): EAGVAQSPRYKIIEKRQSVAFWCNPISGHATLYWYQQILGQGPKLLIQFQNNGVVDDSQLPKDRFSAERLKGVDSTLKIQPAKLEDSAVYLCASSLDAMNPTTGTDTQYFGPGTRLTVL.

The rearrangement uses TRBV5-4 and TRBJ2-1, with 14 bases identical to TRBD2. The germline V gene encodes CDR1 SGHNT and CDR2 YYREEE (reference sequence). This CDR3 contains 16 residues. After removal of 4 bases from V and 9 bases from J, the junction contained 9 bases not matched to a gene. CDR3 coding DNA: TGTGCCAGCAGCGCCGGGGGGACTAGCGGGAGTATTGAGCAGTTCTTC. Encoded protein: CASSAGGTSGSIEQFF. The complete variable domain, with remaining parts taken from reference TRBV5-4 and TRBJ2-1, reads ETGVTQSPTHLIKTRGQQVTLRCSSQSGHNTVSWYQQALGQGPQFIFQYYREEENGRGNFPPRFSGLQFPNYSSELNVNALELDDSALYLCASSAGGTSGSIEQFFGPGTRLTVL.

The V call is TRBV12-5, the J call TRBJ2-5; 9 bases match TRBD2. J gave up 6 bases and V 2 bases, and 16 bases lay outside the gene matches. Germline-derived CDR1 and CDR2 are LGHNT and FRNRAP. The CDR3 loop spans 18 amino acids. This CDR3 is CASGLFLPGFSGRKTQYF. CDR3 in DNA: TGTGCTAGTGGTTTGTTTCTCCCCGGGTTTAGCGGGAGAAAGACCCAGTACTTC.

The gene calls are TRBV11-2 and TRBJ2-7; no clear D gene. Trimming cost V 1 base and J 0 bases, with 7 bases left between them. Looked up from germline, CDR1 is SGHAT and CDR2 is FQNNGV. This CDR3 contains 14 residues. The CDR3 DNA reads TGTGCCAGCAGCTTAGTTGCGGACTCCTACGAGCAGTACTTC. It codes for CASSLVADSYEQYF.

The V call is TRBV23-1, the J call TRBJ1-2; TRBD1 aligns across 11 bases. TRBV23-1 is annotated as an ORF whose role is uncertain. V gave up 3 bases and J gave up 7 bases; unmatched junction bases: 13. The CDR3 runs to 17 residues. CDR3 DNA: TGCGCCAGCAGTCAGCATCACCGGGACAGGGGGTTTGGTGGCTACACCTTC. Its translation is CASSQHHRDRGFGGYTF.

The rearrangement joins TRBV18 to TRBJ1-1, with 7 bases lining up with TRBD1. CDR1 and CDR2 from the germline V gene are KGHSH and LQKENI. The CDR3 is 15 residues long. J gave up 6 bases and V 2 bases, and 9 bases lay outside the gene matches. The CDR3 nucleotides are TGTGCCAGCTCACCAGGTCGGGACAGATGGGCTGAAGCTTTCTTT. Its protein is CASSPGRDRWAEAFF.

In its sample, this clone was seen a few times. The V and J genes are TRBV6-5 and TRBJ2-7; 8 positions agree with TRBD2. V lost 6 bases to trimming and J lost 3 bases; unmatched junction nucleotides: 7. The CDR3 length is 14 residues. Looked up from germline, CDR1 is MNHEY and CDR2 is SVGAGI. The CDR3 bases are TGTGCCAGCAGCGCCGGACTAGCCGGCTACGAGCAGTACTTC. Residues: CASSAGLAGYEQYF.

The chain carries TRBV18 and TRBJ1-2; D might be TRBD1 (6 bases). Germline V lookup: CDR1 KGHSH, CDR2 LQKENI. This CDR3 has 13 residues. Trimming removed 2 bases at V and 7 bases at J, with 11 bases between. The CDR3 DNA follows: TGTGCCAGCTCACCAAAGGGGGATCGTGGCTACACCTTC. Translation gives CASSPKGDRGYTF.

The chain uses TRBV7-2 and TRBJ2-7, with 7 bases identical to TRBD2. After removal of 4 bases from V and 5 bases from J, the junction contained 8 bases not matched to a gene. The CDR3 contains 14 residues. The germline gives CDR1 SGHTA, CDR2 FQGNSA. CDR3 in DNA: TGTGCCAGCAGCTGGGGGGTGAGCGGGAACGAGCAGTACTTC. It specifies CASSWGVSGNEQYF.

Notes on this clone: At one end, the junction sequence differs from germline, possibly due to a read error. V is TRBV6-5 and J is TRBJ2-7; 11 bases are shared with TRBD2. The CDR3 has 14 amino acids. Germline CDR1 reads MNHEY; CDR2 reads SVGAGI. Here the CDR3 reads CASTRGLADPQSNF. The CDR3 DNA reads TGTGCCAGCACCAGGGGACTAGCGGATCCCCAATCGAACTTC.

V and J are TRBV24-1 and TRBJ2-5, with TRBD2 identical over 8 bases. CDR3 length equals 13 residues. Germline V gives CDR1 KGHDR, CDR2 SFDVKD. With 7 bases clipped from V and 6 bases from J, the junction kept 6 bases outside the gene matches. The CDR3 DNA follows: TGTGCCACCAGCCAGACTAGCGCGCAGACCCAGTACTTC. This encodes CATSQTSAQTQYF.

This rearrangement joins TRBV6-5 to TRBJ1-5; D call uncertain. The CDR3 covers 15 residues. The germline gives CDR1 MNHEY, CDR2 SVGAGI. Trimming stripped 6 bases from V and 4 bases from J, with 16 bases between. The CDR3 sequence is CASSLQPAPNQPQHF. CDR3 bases: TGTGCCAGCAGCCTACAGCCCGCTCCGAATCAGCCCCAGCATTTT.

This clone has just a few counts. The chain joins TRBV28 to TRBJ2-7; D is uncertain. CDR3 length: 16 amino acids. V was clipped by 6 bases and J by 2 bases, with 20 bases between them. Germline CDR1 reads MDHEN; CDR2 reads SYDVKM. The CDR3 region has the DNA TGTGCCAGCAGCCCTTCTGGGCAGCAGCTTACCTACGAGCAGTACTTC. It encodes CASSPSGQQLTYEQYF.

There are a few counts of this clone. The chain recombines TRBV5-6 with TRBJ2-1; tentatively, D is TRBD2 (6 bases). Trimming shortened V by 6 bases and J by 4 bases, and 11 bases separated the two germline ends. The CDR3 is 13 amino acids. Germline V gives CDR1 SGHDT, CDR2 YYEEEE. The CDR3 coding sequence is TGTGCCAGCACCCAGGAGGGGTACAATGAGCAGTTCTTC. This gives the protein CASTQEGYNEQFF.

In its sample, this clone was seen once. V and J are TRBV5-5 and TRBJ1-3; perhaps TRBD1 as D (5 bases). This CDR3 spans 15 amino acids. V was pared by 0 bases and J by 3 bases, with 10 bases between. Germline V gene data show CDR1 as SGHKS and CDR2 as YYEKEE (reference sequence). The CDR3 spells CASSLAGGIGNTIYF. CDR3 DNA sequence: TGTGCCAGCAGCTTGGCGGGGGGGATTGGAAACACCATATATTTT.

The chain employs TRBV5-1 and TRBJ1-1; perhaps TRBD1 as D (6 bases). V was trimmed by 2 bases and J by 3 bases, leaving 8 bases between them. The CDR3 loop spans 13 amino acids. Germline V CDR1 and CDR2: SGHRS, YFSETQ. The CDR3 loop reads CASSFSGDTEAFF. The DNA for the CDR3 is TGCGCCAGCAGCTTTTCAGGGGACACTGAAGCTTTCTTT. The complete variable domain, with remaining parts taken from reference TRBV5-1 and TRBJ1-1, reads KAGVTQTPRYLIKTRGQQVTLSCSPISGHRSVSWYQQTPGQGLQFLFEYFSETQRNKGNFPGRFSGRQFSNSRSEMNVSTLELGDSALYLCASSFSGDTEAFFGQGTRLTVV.

The chain couples TRBV5-1 to TRBJ2-3; 7 bases are a match to TRBD1. The CDR3 extends over 15 amino acids. CDR1 and CDR2 (germline): SGHRS, YFSETQ. Trimming took 4 bases from V and 2 from J; bases not matched to a gene: 7. CDR3 coding DNA: TGCGCCAGCAGCCCCCGGACAGGCATCACAGATACGCAGTATTTT. As protein: CASSPRTGITDTQYF.

The chain is built from TRBV29-1 and TRBJ2-5, with D possibly matching TRBD2 (6 bases). Looked up from germline, CDR1 is SQVTM and CDR2 is ANQGSEA. Trimming stripped 0 bases from V and 9 bases from J, with 14 bases between. This CDR3 spans 13 amino acids. CDR3 in amino acids: CSVEETGLSAQYF. DNA of the CDR3: TGCAGCGTTGAAGAGACGGGACTTTCGGCCCAGTACTTC.

The chain links TRBV20-1 to TRBJ2-7; TRBD2 agrees at 7 bases. Trimming cost V 3 bases and J 4 bases; bases outside gene matches: 3. The V gene's germline CDR1 is DFQATT and CDR2 SNEGSKA (reference sequence). The CDR3 loop spans 12 amino acids. The CDR3 loop is CSASGGVYEQYF. CDR3 bases: TGCAGTGCTAGTGGGGGGGTTTACGAGCAGTACTTC.

This clone was seen a handful of times. The CDR3 nucleotides are TGTGCCAGCAGCGCGGACAGGGGGCCTGAATGGCCCCAGCATTTT. Translated, it gives CASSADRGPEWPQHF. The chain employs TRBV7-2 and TRBJ1-5; 11 positions agree with TRBD1. From germline, CDR1 is SGHTA and CDR2 FQGNSA. The CDR3 length is 15 residues. V gave up 5 bases and J gave up 9 bases; unmatched junction bases: 9.

This chain links TRBV9 with TRBJ2-5; 7 bases match TRBD1. The CDR3 is made up of 14 amino acids. The germline CDR1 and CDR2 sequences are SGDLS and YYNGEE. J was trimmed by 5 bases and V by 3 bases; bases with no gene match: 7. The CDR3 loop is CASSGPGQAETQYF. The CDR3 bases are TGTGCCAGCAGCGGCCCCGGACAGGCCGAGACCCAGTACTTC.

The table lists this clone with a count of one. J is TRBJ2-2 and V is TRBV2; TRBD1 agrees at 12 bases. The germline gives CDR1 SNHLY, CDR2 FYNNEI. The V and J ends lost 11 bases and 5 bases, in that order; junction bases with no gene match: 6. This CDR3 spans 14 amino acids. The CDR3 region is CAGTGQGATGELFF. The CDR3 DNA follows: TGTGCCGGGACGGGACAGGGGGCGACCGGGGAGCTGTTTTTT.